The 22 T cell receptor beta chains below come from one sample, sequenced in a study of response to subunit inactivated influenza vaccine. One entry per CDR3 protein, called by TCRdb with MiXCR from the RT-PCR reads. The repertoire has some 500,000 distinct CDR3 sequences, approximately 13% of them found once; the top ten carry over 10%. The sample was PBMCs from blood, taken 35 to 45 days after vaccination. All receptors come from a man aged 45-65 years who received an inactivated influenza vaccine.

V usage is TRBV18 and J usage is TRBJ2-7, with TRBD2 as a possible D gene (6 bases). Per the germline V gene, CDR1 is KGHSH and CDR2 is LQKENI. The length of the CDR3 is 17 residues. The V gene lost 0 bases and the J gene lost 7 bases, with 22 bases spanning the gap. The chain's CDR3 is CASSPPFLGGEKREQYF. CDR3 DNA: TGTGCCAGCTCACCACCGTTTTTGGGCGGGGAAAAGAGGGAGCAGTACTTC.

This clonotype came up a few times. The chain is built from TRBV20-1 and TRBJ2-3; 7 bases are a match to TRBD1. The CDR3 spans 13 residues. V shed 4 bases, J shed 2 bases, and the junction held 3 bases outside the gene matches. Germline V gene data show CDR1 as DFQATT and CDR2 as SNEGSKA (reference sequence). The CDR3 nucleotides read TGCAGTGCTACGACAGGGAACACAGATACGCAGTATTTT. It yields the protein CSATTGNTDTQYF.

This clonotype occurred many times. In nucleotides, the CDR3 is TGTGCCACCAGCAAAACAGGGGTGAACTACGAGCAGTACTTC. Amino acids: CATSKTGVNYEQYF. The chain is built from TRBV15 and TRBJ2-7, with TRBD1 matching 7 bases. Trimming at V came to 4 bases and at J to 3 bases, leaving 6 bases not matched to a gene. CDR1 LNHNV and CDR2 YYDKDF come from the germline V gene (reference sequence). The CDR3 totals 14 residues.

Details on this clonotype: Since a much larger clone is just one base distant, this may be a read error. The rearrangement joins TRBV20-1 to TRBJ2-5; 8 nucleotides align to TRBD2. The CDR3 has 15 residues. V lost 6 bases, J lost 3 bases, and 12 bases stayed unmatched. Germline CDR1 reads DFQATT; CDR2 reads SNEGSKA (reference sequence). The CDR3 here is CSAREGSGAKETQYF. DNA for the CDR3: TGCAGTGCCCGCGAGGGTAGCGGGGCTAAAGAGACCCAGTACTTC.

Only a few counts were recorded for this clonotype. V is TRBV21-1 and J is TRBJ2-7; the DNA was not compared with TRBD2, the D call given in the table. TRBV21-1 counts as a pseudogene. The CDR3 extends over 15 amino acids. The CDR3 loop reads CASSKCERDVYEQYF. The CDR3 DNA reads as TGTGCCAGCAGCAAATGCGAGCGGGATGTCTACGAGCAGTACTTC.

This clonotype was detected ten times or more. V is TRBV12-3 or TRBV12-4 and J is TRBJ2-1, with D possibly matching TRBD2 (7 bases). The CDR3 consists of 16 residues. V was shortened by 4 bases and J by 4 bases, with 17 bases between the two germline ends. Written as DNA, the CDR3 is TGTGCCAGCAGTTATTGGGGGGGCTACAGGTACAATGAGCAGTTCTTC. Protein sequence: CASSYWGGYRYNEQFF.

For this clonotype: An end of the junction does not agree with germline; a read error may underlie this. The chain couples TRBV20-1 to TRBJ1-6; possibly TRBD1 for D (6 bases). This CDR3 region has 17 residues. Germline loops: CDR1 DFQATT, CDR2 SNEGSKA (reference sequence). This CDR3 reads CSARPMTGHSSNSPLHF. The CDR3 DNA follows: TGCAGTGCTAGACCCATGACAGGTCATTCCTCTAATTCACCCCTCCACTTT.

The J gene is TRBJ2-2, the V gene TRBV12-3 or TRBV12-4, with 13 bases aligning to TRBD2. V shed 6 bases and J 5 bases; nucleotides not matched to a gene: 6. The CDR3 loop spans 16 amino acids. The CDR3 loop reads CASRRTSGRVTGELFF. The DNA for the CDR3 is TGTGCCAGCAGACGCACTAGCGGGAGGGTAACCGGGGAGCTGTTTTTT.

This chain joins TRBV6-5 and TRBJ2-3, with D unresolved. V shed 0 bases and J shed 5 bases, with 15 bases lying between them. This CDR3 spans 16 amino acids. The germline V gene has CDR1 MNHEY and CDR2 SVGAGI. The CDR3 sequence: CASSYSLLPVRDTQYF. The DNA for the CDR3 is TGTGCCAGCAGTTACTCATTGCTCCCGGTTAGAGATACGCAGTATTTT.

Only a few counts were recorded for this clonotype. The rearrangement links TRBV29-1 to TRBJ2-7; no firm D call. With 3 bases removed from V and 6 bases from J, the gap between germline ends came to 12 bases. The germline gives CDR1 SQVTM, CDR2 ANQGSEA. The CDR3 contains 12 residues. For the CDR3, the DNA is TGCAGCGTTGATTCGGCTACCGGCGAGCAGTACTTC. It translates to CSVDSATGEQYF.

This clonotype was found a few times. The CDR3: CSARYGSSYEQYF. The CDR3 DNA sequence: TGCAGTGCTAGATACGGAAGCTCCTACGAGCAGTACTTC. The chain is built from TRBV20-1 and TRBJ2-7; D unclear. From germline, CDR1 is DFQATT and CDR2 SNEGSKA (reference sequence). V shed 2 bases and J shed 0 bases, with 8 bases lying between them. This CDR3 region has 13 residues.

Many counts were recorded for this clonotype. V and J are TRBV28 and TRBJ2-5; D call uncertain. Per germline, CDR1 MDHEN and CDR2 SYDVKM. The V end lost 7 bases, the J end lost 0 bases, and 12 bases lay between the germline ends. This CDR3 has 14 amino acids. The CDR3 region has the DNA TGTGCCAGCAATGCAAACGCCCACCAAGAGACCCAGTACTTC. Translated: CASNANAHQETQYF.

This clonotype turned up a few times. The V and J genes are TRBV7-2 and TRBJ2-3; D possibly corresponds to TRBD2 (5 bases). Germline loops: CDR1 SGHTA, CDR2 FQGNSA. This CDR3 has 17 amino acids. Trimming took 5 bases from V and 1 from J, leaving 19 bases between them. The CDR3 bases are TGTGCCAGCAGCCCTGGTGGAAACGGGATTCGCACAGATACGCAGTATTTT. This translates into CASSPGGNGIRTDTQYF.

This clonotype was detected a few times. The chain recombines TRBV19 with TRBJ1-1; D gene unclear. Trimming cost V 8 bases and J 0 bases, with 4 bases left between them. CDR1 and CDR2 from the germline V gene are LNHDA and SQIVND (reference sequence). CDR3 length equals 11 residues. The CDR3 DNA reads as TGTGCCAGTTGGATGAACACTGAAGCTTTCTTT. Translation gives CASWMNTEAFF.

The table lists this clonotype with many counts. The V and J genes are TRBV12-3 or TRBV12-4 and TRBJ2-7, with TRBD1 as a possible D gene (5 bases). This CDR3 spans 14 amino acids. V dropped 1 base and J dropped 9 bases, with 16 bases sitting between them. The CDR3 nucleotides are TGTGCCAGCAGTTTAGACTCAGGGTTTGAAGGGCAGTACTTC. It specifies CASSLDSGFEGQYF.

V and J are TRBV10-3 and TRBJ1-2; weak D call: TRBD1 (5 bases). Trimming shortened V by 4 bases and J by 2 bases, and 11 bases separated the two germline ends. Germline loops: CDR1 ENHRY, CDR2 SYGVKD. The CDR3 spans 14 residues. CDR3 region: CAISAGFGNYGYTF. CDR3 coding DNA: TGTGCCATCAGTGCAGGGTTTGGGAACTATGGCTACACCTTC.

The chain is built from TRBV6-2 or TRBV6-3 and TRBJ2-1; TRBD2 matches 10 bases. Germline V gives CDR1 MNHEY, CDR2 SVGEGT. Unmatched junction bases numbered 19, after V lost 7 bases and J lost 4 bases. CDR3 length: 19 residues. The CDR3 region has the DNA TGTGCCAGCACCAGGGGTACTAGCGGGGCCTTTAACGGGTACAATGAGCAGTTCTTC. This sequence encodes CASTRGTSGAFNGYNEQFF.

This clonotype was counted between two and nine times. The chain links TRBV20-1 to TRBJ2-1; 7 nucleotides agree with TRBD1. V lost 2 bases to trimming and J lost 6 bases; unmatched junction nucleotides: 10. This CDR3 is built from 15 residues. Germline V CDR1 and CDR2: DFQATT, SNEGSKA (reference sequence). The CDR3 sequence is CSARNPSGQLNEQFF. CDR3 in DNA: TGCAGTGCTAGAAATCCCTCGGGACAGCTCAATGAGCAGTTCTTC.

This sequence joins TRBV3-1 and TRBJ2-5, with D unresolved. In germline, CDR1 is LGHDT, CDR2 YNNKEL (reference sequence). This CDR3 is 13 amino acids long. Trimming took 3 bases from V and 5 from J, leaving 10 bases between them. DNA for the CDR3: TGTGCCAGCAGCCAGATTCGTTTCGAGACCCAGTACTTC. Its translation: CASSQIRFETQYF.

This clonotype appeared many times. The chain recombines TRBV6-2 or TRBV6-3 with TRBJ1-2; tentative D call: TRBD1 (6 bases). The CDR3 totals 13 residues. Germline CDR1 and CDR2: MNHEY and SVGEGT. V shed 5 bases and J shed 8 bases, with 15 bases lying between them. CDR3 region: CASSTTGFGGYTF. The CDR3 DNA is TGTGCCAGCAGTACCACAGGGTTTGGGGGCTACACCTTC.

This clonotype was observed a handful of times. The chain couples TRBV20-1 to TRBJ2-4, with TRBD1 matching over 7 bases. V gave up 5 bases and J gave up 1 base; unmatched junction bases: 2. The CDR3 spans 13 residues. CDR1 is DFQATT, CDR2 SNEGSKA, per germline (reference sequence). CDR3 DNA sequence: TGCAGTGCTGCGACAGGGGCCAAAAACATTCAGTACTTC. Protein product: CSAATGAKNIQYF.

The V and J genes are TRBV5-6 and TRBJ1-6, with D tentatively TRBD1 (6 bases). This CDR3 has 15 amino acids. The germline V gene has CDR1 SGHDT and CDR2 YYEEEE. The V and J ends lost 0 bases and 6 bases respectively, with 10 bases between them. CDR3 nucleotides: TGTGCCAGCAGCTTGGTCGCAGGGGCTAATTCACCCCTCCACTTT. Protein: CASSLVAGANSPLHF.